Each of the 24 T cell receptor beta chains below was sequenced from the same sample in a study of T-cell memory formation after mild COVID-19. TCRdb ran MiXCR on the 5' RACE reads and lists one entry per CDR3 protein. The table includes 70,000 to 100,000 distinct CDR3 sequences, roughly an eighth detected once. The sequenced sample consisted of PBMCs or a T cell subset sorted from them (not recorded which). The receptors originated from an adult woman who had mild COVID-19 (a few samples of this study predate the infection). Cell type and time point are not known.

The rearrangement uses TRBV19 and TRBJ1-5; D not resolved. CDR1 and CDR2 (germline): LNHDA, SQIVND (reference sequence). Trimming shortened V by 6 bases and J by 0 bases, and 6 bases separated the two germline ends. CDR3 length: 13 amino acids. For the CDR3, the DNA is TGTGCCAGTAGCGCGTCTAGCAATCAGCCCCAGCATTTT. Protein sequence: CASSASSNQPQHF.

The rearrangement joins TRBV29-1 to TRBJ1-2, with D perhaps TRBD1 (6 bases). This CDR3 spans 15 amino acids. V lost 3 bases to trimming and J lost 5 bases, with 19 bases between them. Germline-derived CDR1 and CDR2 are SQVTM and ANQGSEA. The CDR3, as DNA: TGCAGCGTTGACTCCCGCCGGGACACCCTATATGGCTACACCTTC. Translation gives CSVDSRRDTLYGYTF.

The chain links TRBV5-1 to TRBJ1-1, with TRBD1 identical over 8 bases. CDR1 and CDR2 from the germline V gene are SGHRS and YFSETQ. V was clipped by 4 bases and J by 4 bases; unmatched bases: 6. The CDR3 spans 14 residues. In DNA form, the CDR3 reads TGCGCCAGCAGCCTGACAGGGGTGGGCACTGAAGCTTTCTTT. Protein sequence: CASSLTGVGTEAFF.

This clonotype came up a few times. The V call is TRBV5-6, the J call TRBJ2-4, with 9 positions matching TRBD1. The CDR3 contains 15 residues. The germline V gene has CDR1 SGHDT and CDR2 YYEEEE. V gave up 0 bases and J gave up 3 bases; unmatched junction bases: 1. CDR3 DNA sequence: TGTGCCAGCAGCTTGGTGGACAGGGGCAAAAACATTCAGTACTTC. Its protein is CASSLVDRGKNIQYF.

This clonotype was picked up a small number of times. The rearrangement joins TRBV9 to TRBJ2-7; TRBD2 matches at 10 bases. This CDR3 spans 15 amino acids. Trimming took 4 bases from V and 7 from J; bases not matched to a gene: 11. Germline loops: CDR1 SGDLS, CDR2 YYNGEE. The CDR3 coding sequence is TGTGCCAGCAGCACCCGAGCGGGAGGGCCGAGTGAGCAGTACTTC. As protein: CASSTRAGGPSEQYF.

This clonotype has just a few counts. The chain couples TRBV7-2 to TRBJ2-1; D is possibly TRBD1 or TRBD2 (6 bases each). Trimming removed 0 bases from V and 9 bases from J, with 9 bases in between. The CDR3 is made up of 13 amino acids. Germline loops: CDR1 SGHTA, CDR2 FQGNSA. Here the CDR3 DNA reads TGTGCCAGCAGCTTAGCGAAGGGGGGTGAGCAGTTCTTC. The encoded protein is CASSLAKGGEQFF.

The CDR3 is CASSPPGLAGGWSHNEQFF. The CDR3 DNA is TGTGCCAGCAGCCCGCCCGGGCTAGCGGGGGGGTGGTCCCACAATGAGCAGTTCTTC. The chain combines TRBV7-9 with TRBJ2-1; 12 bases are a match to TRBD2. V lost 5 bases, J lost 5 bases, and 16 bases stayed unmatched. Germline loops: CDR1 SEHNR, CDR2 FQNEAQ (reference sequence). The CDR3 runs to 19 residues.

The V and J genes are TRBV6-5 and TRBJ2-7, with D maybe TRBD2 (6 bases). V was shortened by 4 bases and J by 3 bases, with 16 bases between the two germline ends. Germline CDR1 and CDR2: MNHEY and SVGAGI. CDR3 length: 15 residues. The CDR3 is CASSSLYGDFYEQYF. The DNA of the CDR3 is TGTGCCAGCAGTTCTCTATATGGGGACTTCTACGAGCAGTACTTC.

The gene calls are TRBV9 and TRBJ2-3; possible D gene TRBD1, 6 bases. V lost 4 bases and J 4 bases, leaving 10 bases between the germline ends. CDR3 length: 13 amino acids. CDR1 and CDR2 (germline): SGDLS, YYNGEE. CDR3 nucleotides: TGTGCCAGCAGCCAGGGGAGCGCAGATACGCAGTATTTT. This encodes CASSQGSADTQYF.

CDR3 nucleotides: TGTGCCAGCAGTTTGTGGCGGGAGGGCCGATACGAGCAGTACTTC. It encodes CASSLWREGRYEQYF. V usage is TRBV12-3 or TRBV12-4 and J usage is TRBJ2-7; 9 bases fit TRBD2. The CDR3 loop spans 15 amino acids. V was pared by 3 bases and J by 4 bases, with 7 bases of the junction left unmatched.

The CDR3 is CASSSLIHSTDTQYF. As DNA, the CDR3 is TGTGCCAGCAGCTCCTTGATCCATAGCACAGATACGCAGTATTTT. The gene calls are TRBV5-5 and TRBJ2-3; D call uncertain. Deletions cut 3 bases from V and 0 bases from J, with 11 bases between. Germline CDR1 is SGHKS and CDR2 is YYEKEE (reference sequence). This CDR3 is 15 amino acids long.

As for this clonotype: A much larger clone differs from this one at a single base, so this may be a read error. The chain is built from TRBV29-1 and TRBJ2-1, with D possibly called TRBD1 or TRBD2 (5 bases each). This CDR3 comprises 15 residues. The V end was cut by 7 bases, the J end by 4 bases, with 20 bases between. Germline CDR1 and CDR2: SQVTM and ANQGSEA. CDR3 sequence (DNA): TGCAGCGCCGTGGGGCTATCGGGGCGATACAATGAGCAGTTCTTC. It specifies CSAVGLSGRYNEQFF.

This clonotype was seen only a few times. The rearrangement uses TRBV7-9 and TRBJ2-7; 7 nucleotides align to TRBD1. With 1 base clipped from V and 2 bases from J, the junction kept 5 bases outside the gene matches. Germline CDR1 and CDR2: SEHNR and FQNEAQ (reference sequence). This CDR3 has 15 amino acids. The CDR3 DNA reads TGTGCCAGCAGCTTAGTGACAGGGCTCACCTACGAGCAGTACTTC. Its translation: CASSLVTGLTYEQYF.

The chain uses TRBV6-5 and TRBJ1-4, with 9 bases aligning to TRBD1. V was pared by 5 bases and J by 5 bases, with 9 bases of the junction left unmatched. Germline-derived CDR1 and CDR2 are MNHEY and SVGAGI. The CDR3 loop spans 16 amino acids. The CDR3 protein is CASSRRHGTGNEKLFF. The CDR3, as DNA: TGTGCCAGCAGTCGGAGACACGGGACAGGGAATGAAAAACTGTTTTTT.

V gene TRBV5-1 combines with J gene TRBJ2-5; D possibly uses TRBD1 or TRBD2 (5 bases each). The V and J ends lost 0 bases and 3 bases respectively, with 21 bases between them. The length of the CDR3 is 18 residues. Germline V gene sequence: CDR1 SGHRS, CDR2 YFSETQ. The CDR3 protein is CASSLEVVGTQDEETQYF. CDR3 sequence (DNA): TGCGCCAGCAGCTTGGAAGTAGTGGGGACGCAGGACGAAGAGACCCAGTACTTC.

The chain carries TRBV20-1 and TRBJ2-7; D is ambiguous. CDR1 DFQATT and CDR2 SNEGSKA come from the germline V gene (reference sequence). With 6 bases removed from V and 0 bases from J, the gap between germline ends came to 12 bases. The CDR3 sequence is 13 residues long. The CDR3 DNA is TGCAGTGCCAGACACGTTAGCTCCTACGAGCAGTACTTC. Translated, it gives CSARHVSSYEQYF.

The chain combines TRBV19 with TRBJ1-1, with D hard to call. The CDR3 covers 15 residues. CDR1 LNHDA and CDR2 SQIVND come from the germline V gene (reference sequence). Trimming pared 0 bases from V and 1 base from J, leaving 9 bases between. The CDR3 region is CASSIDRTGNTEAFF. CDR3 DNA: TGTGCCAGTAGTATAGATCGGACGGGGAACACTGAAGCTTTCTTT.

The table lists this clonotype with many counts. CDR3: CASRDRRGNEQFF. The CDR3 coding sequence is TGTGCCAGCAGGGACAGGCGCGGAAATGAGCAGTTCTTC. V gene TRBV7-9 combines with J gene TRBJ2-1, with 7 bases identical to TRBD1. In germline, CDR1 is SEHNR, CDR2 FQNEAQ (reference sequence). The CDR3 has 13 residues. The J segment lost 7 bases and the V segment lost 6 bases, leaving 6 bases of the junction unmatched.

The genes are TRBV7-9 and TRBJ2-1; 11 bases align to TRBD2. This CDR3 has 15 residues. V lost 1 base, J lost 8 bases, and 4 bases stayed unmatched. The germline CDR1 and CDR2 sequences are SEHNR and FQNEAQ (reference sequence). In nucleotides, the CDR3 is TGTGCCAGCAGCTTAGTACTAGCGGGAGCCTATGAGCAGTTCTTC. Its protein product is CASSLVLAGAYEQFF.

The V gene is TRBV11-3, the J gene TRBJ2-5, with 7 bases aligning to TRBD2. Germline trimming cut 2 bases from V and 5 bases from J; bases unmatched to any gene: 2. The CDR3 extends over 13 amino acids. Germline V gives CDR1 SGHNT, CDR2 YENEEA. This CDR3 reads CASSLRGVETQYF. The CDR3 DNA sequence: TGTGCCAGCAGCTTACGGGGGGTTGAGACCCAGTACTTC.

V gene TRBV20-1 combines with J gene TRBJ2-7; D remains ambiguous. The CDR3 is 13 amino acids. V dropped 6 bases and J dropped 0 bases, with 12 bases sitting between them. Germline lookup yields CDR1 DFQATT and CDR2 SNEGSKA (reference sequence). CDR3 amino acids: CSASSRISYEQYF. The CDR3 DNA reads TGCAGTGCCAGTTCACGGATCTCCTACGAGCAGTACTTC.

This clonotype was detected many times. The CDR3 region has the DNA TGTGCCAGCAGCTTAGGGACAGCCTACAATGAGCAGTTCTTC. Translating gives CASSLGTAYNEQFF. This rearrangement joins TRBV7-9 to TRBJ2-1; D may be TRBD1 (6 bases). The CDR3 spans 14 residues. Germline CDR1 SEHNR, CDR2 FQNEAQ (reference sequence). V shed 1 base and J shed 2 bases, with 6 bases lying between them.

The table lists this clonotype with a few counts. The J gene is TRBJ2-1, the V gene TRBV6-2 or TRBV6-3, with unresolved D. The germline V gene has CDR1 MNHEY and CDR2 SVGEGT. This CDR3 region has 15 residues. Deletions cut 4 bases from V and 1 base from J, with 11 bases between. CDR3 region: CASSSAALSYNEQFF. The CDR3 region has the DNA TGTGCCAGCAGTTCCGCGGCACTATCCTACAATGAGCAGTTCTTC.

The V gene is TRBV5-1, the J gene TRBJ2-3; TRBD1 matches 10 bases. CDR1 is SGHRS, CDR2 YFSETQ, per germline. The CDR3 loop spans 15 amino acids. V was clipped by 4 bases and J by 6 bases; unmatched bases: 8. The CDR3 sequence: CASSPGTGALDTQYF. As DNA, the CDR3 is TGCGCCAGCAGCCCCGGGACAGGGGCCTTGGATACGCAGTATTTT. The complete variable domain, with remaining parts taken from reference TRBV5-1 and TRBJ2-3, reads KAGVTQTPRYLIKTRGQQVTLSCSPISGHRSVSWYQQTPGQGLQFLFEYFSETQRNKGNFPGRFSGRQFSNSRSEMNVSTLELGDSALYLCASSPGTGALDTQYFGPGTRLTVL.